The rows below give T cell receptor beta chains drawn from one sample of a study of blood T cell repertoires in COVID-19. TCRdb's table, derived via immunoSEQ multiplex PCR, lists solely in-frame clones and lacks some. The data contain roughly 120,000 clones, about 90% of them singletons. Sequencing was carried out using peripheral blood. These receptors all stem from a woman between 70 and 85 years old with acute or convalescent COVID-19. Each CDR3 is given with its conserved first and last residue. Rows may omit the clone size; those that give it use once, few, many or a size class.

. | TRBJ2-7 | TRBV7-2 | CASSIGVAGGRYEQYF
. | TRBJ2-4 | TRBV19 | CASKASGLAGGPRYIQYF
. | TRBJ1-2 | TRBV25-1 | CASSESGNYGYTF
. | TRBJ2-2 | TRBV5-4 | CASSGGSGTGELFF
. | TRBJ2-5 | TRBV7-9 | CASSPRGGGQETQYF
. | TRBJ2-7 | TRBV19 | CASRPRGGSYEQYF
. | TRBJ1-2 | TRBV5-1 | CASSQGRTPNYGYTF
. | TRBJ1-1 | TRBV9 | CASSAGQWGTEAFF
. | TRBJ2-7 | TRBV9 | CASSVGQGGTYEQYF
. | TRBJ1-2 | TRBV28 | CASKQDRGRGWYGYTF
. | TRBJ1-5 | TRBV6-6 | CASSYRGGGNQPQHF
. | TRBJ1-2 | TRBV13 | CASSMGQGIDGYTF
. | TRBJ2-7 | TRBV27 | CASSLQFSRLSYEQYF
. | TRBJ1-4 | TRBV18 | CASSPGDPATNEKLFF
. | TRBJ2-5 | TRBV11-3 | CASSRSGGTQYF
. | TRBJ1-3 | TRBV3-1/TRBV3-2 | CASSQEVAWGDGNTIYF
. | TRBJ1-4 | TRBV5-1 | CASSARQGAGEKLFF
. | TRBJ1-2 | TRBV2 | CASRPRQGVNYGYTF
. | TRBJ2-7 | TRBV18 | CASSPAGTGVYEQYF
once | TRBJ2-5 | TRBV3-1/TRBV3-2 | CASRAREGTQYF
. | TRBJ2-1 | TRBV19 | CASATQGYDYNEQFF
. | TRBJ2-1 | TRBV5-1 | CASSFSSGGSYNEQFF
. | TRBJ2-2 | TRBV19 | CASRGTANTGELFF
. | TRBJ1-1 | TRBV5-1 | CASSLVQGGDTEAFF
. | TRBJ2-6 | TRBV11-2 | CASSSYRGSGANVLTF
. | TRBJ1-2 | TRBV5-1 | CASSLGPRDNYGYTF
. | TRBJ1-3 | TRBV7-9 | CASSPAIPGNGNTIYF
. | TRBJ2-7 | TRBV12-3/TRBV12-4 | CASGEGYLEYF
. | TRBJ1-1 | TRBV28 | CASSLGGWGHLNTEAFF
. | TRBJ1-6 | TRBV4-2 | CASSLHPPSESSYNSPLHF
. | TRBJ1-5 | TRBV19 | CASSPGAIGQPQHF
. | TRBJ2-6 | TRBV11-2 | CASNSRGAAGANVLTF
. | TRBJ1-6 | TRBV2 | CASRLADNSPLHF
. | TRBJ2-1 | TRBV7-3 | CASSTPLGAESYNEQFF
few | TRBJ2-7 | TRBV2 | CASRAKLTGGEQYF
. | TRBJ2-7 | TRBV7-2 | CASSRTGTGAYEQYF
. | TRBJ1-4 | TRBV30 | CAWSGGGTNEKLFF
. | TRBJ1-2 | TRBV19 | CASSPDYGYTF
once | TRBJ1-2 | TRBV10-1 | CASSEDPAGGYTF
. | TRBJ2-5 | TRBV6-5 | CASSYSGGWVETQYF
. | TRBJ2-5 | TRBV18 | CASSQGQSQETQYF
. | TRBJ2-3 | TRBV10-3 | CATTLGGLQMDTQYF
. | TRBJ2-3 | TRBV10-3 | CANRAGATDTQYF
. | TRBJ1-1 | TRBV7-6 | CASSLVIGGEATEAFF
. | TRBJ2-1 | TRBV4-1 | CASSQLPGTGYNEQFF